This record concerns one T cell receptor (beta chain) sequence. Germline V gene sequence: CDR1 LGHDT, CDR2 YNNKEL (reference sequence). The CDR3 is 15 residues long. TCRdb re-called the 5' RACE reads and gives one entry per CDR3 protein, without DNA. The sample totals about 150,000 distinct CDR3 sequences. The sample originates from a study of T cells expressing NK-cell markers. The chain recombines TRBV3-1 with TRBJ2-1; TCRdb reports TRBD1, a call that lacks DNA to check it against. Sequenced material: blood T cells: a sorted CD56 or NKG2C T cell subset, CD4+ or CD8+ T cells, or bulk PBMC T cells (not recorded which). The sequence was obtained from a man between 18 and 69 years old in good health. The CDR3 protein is CASSPLRGVNNEQFF.